One sample yielded the 10 T cell receptor beta chains listed below, sequenced in a study of CD8 T cells in ankylosing spondylitis (dated by TCRdb to 2016 to 2017). The method behind the library was 5' RACE. The sequencer listed for this sample is Illumina HiSeq 2500. TCRdb ran its own pipeline on the public reads, namely fastp trimming at Q25 and MiXCR clone calling, and kept in-frame beta chains. Duplicate CDR3 protein sequences are folded into a single record with the most common DNA and genes. The sample table records 200,000 to 300,000 distinct CDR3 sequences; approximately 7.6% of these occur just once. The top ten hold 4.5% to 5% of the sample. The sample taken for sequencing was blood, either unsorted or a sorted T cell fraction (not recorded which). The receptors were sampled from a female donor with ankylosing spondylitis or in good health (not recorded which).

This clonotype was seen repeatedly, ten times or more. The rearrangement uses TRBV10-3 and TRBJ2-5; D is possibly TRBD2 (6 bases). The CDR3 has 13 residues. Trimming removed 4 bases at V and 5 bases at J, with 11 bases between. Germline V CDR1 and CDR2: ENHRY, SYGVKD. The CDR3 bases are TGTGCCATCAGTGGACGAGGAGGGGAGACCCAGTACTTC. Its protein is CAISGRGGETQYF.

In this sample, this clonotype turned up many times. The chain joins TRBV12-3 or TRBV12-4 to TRBJ1-3; possibly TRBD1 for D (5 bases). Trimming left V 3 bases short and J 0 bases short, with 12 bases between. The CDR3 consists of 16 residues. The CDR3 reads CASSLSGAHSGNTIYF. CDR3 DNA sequence: TGTGCCAGCAGTTTGTCTGGGGCTCACTCTGGAAACACCATATATTTT.

The sample holds many counts of this clonotype. This rearrangement joins TRBV6-1 to TRBJ2-2; D possibly uses TRBD1 or TRBD2 (5 bases each). CDR1 and CDR2 (germline): MNHNS, SASEGT. This CDR3 comprises 15 residues. Trimming took 10 bases from V and 4 from J, leaving 19 bases between them. For the CDR3, the DNA is TGTGCCATCCCGACCTTTAGGGACGGCACCGGGGAGCTGTTTTTT. Amino acids: CAIPTFRDGTGELFF.

This clonotype has at least ten counts. The chain links TRBV5-1 to TRBJ2-2, with a tentative D call TRBD2 (5 bases). Trimming took 1 base from V and 5 from J, leaving 12 bases between them. CDR3 length: 15 amino acids. Germline V gene lookup returns CDR1 SGHRS and CDR2 YFSETQ. The CDR3 region has the DNA TGCGCCAGCAGCTTGAGTGGGAGTCGGACCGGGGAGCTGTTTTTT. This encodes CASSLSGSRTGELFF.

This clonotype has at least ten counts. The chain joins TRBV18 to TRBJ2-5; 7 bases are shared with TRBD1. This CDR3 has 15 amino acids. Germline V gene sequence: CDR1 KGHSH, CDR2 LQKENI. The J segment lost 2 bases and the V segment lost 3 bases, leaving 6 bases of the junction unmatched. CDR3 DNA: TGTGCCAGCTCACCTACGGGACAGCTTCAAGAGACCCAGTACTTC. Its protein is CASSPTGQLQETQYF.

This clonotype was recorded many times. The chain recombines TRBV10-3 with TRBJ2-7, with D possibly matching TRBD1 (5 bases). The CDR3 runs to 13 residues. V dropped 6 bases and J dropped 2 bases, with 11 bases sitting between them. Germline assignment: CDR1 ENHRY and CDR2 SYGVKD. In nucleotides, the CDR3 is TGTGCCATCAGGGTTACAGGTACCTACGAGCAGTACTTC. Protein: CAIRVTGTYEQYF.

This clonotype was seen ten or more times. The V gene is TRBV10-1, the J gene TRBJ2-7, with 7 bases aligning to TRBD1. V trimming: 3 bases; J trimming: 4 bases; junction bases outside the gene matches: 6. The germline CDR1 and CDR2 sequences are WNHNN and SYGVQD (reference sequence). This CDR3 contains 14 residues. CDR3 nucleotides: TGCGCCAGCAGTGACCGGACAGGCAAGTACGAGCAGTACTTC. It specifies CASSDRTGKYEQYF.

This clonotype has ten or more counts. The CDR3 nucleotides read TGTGCCACCAGTGACGAGGACAGGGGGCTTCGTAATGAGCAGTTCTTC. Translated, it gives CATSDEDRGLRNEQFF. This chain uses TRBV24-1 with TRBJ2-1; TRBD1 aligns across 11 bases. Germline V gene data show CDR1 as KGHDR and CDR2 as SFDVKD. J gave up 7 bases and V 4 bases, and 8 bases lay outside the gene matches. The CDR3 contains 16 residues.

The table lists this clonotype with many counts. The chain uses TRBV25-1 and TRBJ2-1, with TRBD2 identical over 8 bases. V shed 3 bases, J shed 1 base, and the junction held 2 bases outside the gene matches. The CDR3 is 15 residues long. Per germline, CDR1 MGHDK and CDR2 SYGVNS. CDR3: CASSEASGSYNEQFF. In nucleotides, the CDR3 is TGTGCCAGCAGTGAGGCTAGCGGGTCCTACAATGAGCAGTTCTTC.

This clonotype was counted a few times. The V and J genes are TRBV5-1 and TRBJ2-3; 7 nucleotides match TRBD1. This CDR3 contains 17 residues. Germline V lookup: CDR1 SGHRS, CDR2 YFSETQ. Germline trimming cut 4 bases from V and 4 bases from J; bases unmatched to any gene: 15. The CDR3 protein is CASSPGIGEGGPDTQYF. Written as DNA, the CDR3 is TGCGCCAGCAGCCCTGGTATAGGGGAAGGGGGCCCAGATACGCAGTATTTT. The whole variable domain, filled in from reference TRBV5-1 and TRBJ2-3, reads KAGVTQTPRYLIKTRGQQVTLSCSPISGHRSVSWYQQTPGQGLQFLFEYFSETQRNKGNFPGRFSGRQFSNSRSEMNVSTLELGDSALYLCASSPGIGEGGPDTQYFGPGTRLTVL.